This entry concerns a single TCR beta chain. Its target is unknown. The data belong to a study of cytomegalovirus exposure and HLA in healthy donors. Trimming took off 2 bases at V and 5 bases at J, with 12 bases between the two ends. This CDR3 contains 15 residues. The germline CDR1 and CDR2 sequences are MNHNY and SVGAGI (reference sequence). Study-wide results and limits: Relative to the roughly 640-donor mean, N-insertions were reportedly fewer in an Asian-associated ancestry cluster in a later analysis. Some V segments, TRBV6-2 and TRBV6-3 among them, were indistinguishable and were therefore excluded. Later analysis demonstrated an association between a missense DCLRE1C variant and TCR beta V- and J-gene trimming.

The PCR used 60 Vbeta and 13 Jbeta primers. Only in-frame clones appear in the TCRdb table, and some are missing; sequencing was by immunoSEQ multiplex PCR. Altogether about 150,000 clones are present, roughly 78% being singletons, with the ten largest covering 1%. Sequenced input: PBMCs. This clonotype was sampled from a woman in her fifties or sixties in good health and CMV-seropositive. This sequence joins TRBV6-6 and TRBJ2-2, with D possibly TRBD1 on 6 matching bases. The CDR3 loop reads CASSYRQEVTGELFF. The CDR3 region has the DNA TGTGCCAGCAGTTACCGACAGGAGGTAACCGGGGAGCTGTTTTTT.